The 20 T cell receptor beta chains below all came from one sample that was sequenced in a study of blood T cell repertoires in COVID-19. Assay: immunoSEQ multiplex PCR; the TCRdb copy retains only in-frame clones and omits some. The sample shows roughly 350,000 clones, about 87% of them seen only once. The specimen was peripheral blood. The receptors were sampled from a woman under 40 with COVID-19, enrolled during active disease.

This clone was recorded only once. The gene calls are TRBV28 and TRBJ2-6; TRBD2 might be the D (6 bases). The germline V gene has CDR1 MDHEN and CDR2 SYDVKM. This CDR3 region has 16 residues. V lost 3 bases, J lost 0 bases, and 9 bases lay in between. The CDR3 sequence: CASSFFGGSGANVLTF. As DNA, the CDR3 is TGTGCCAGCAGTTTCTTCGGGGGCTCTGGGGCCAACGTCCTGACTTTC.

This clone has just a few counts. The rearrangement links TRBV5-1 to TRBJ1-5; D is perhaps TRBD1 (6 bases). CDR3 size: 14 residues. Trimming took 2 bases from V and 4 from J, leaving 10 bases between them. Germline values: CDR1 SGHRS, CDR2 YFSETQ. The CDR3 region is CASSFGQPNQPQHF. For the CDR3, the DNA is TGCGCCAGCAGCTTTGGACAGCCAAATCAGCCCCAGCATTTT.

The chain has TRBV28 and TRBJ1-4; 11 bases fit TRBD1. CDR1 MDHEN and CDR2 SYDVKM come from the germline V gene. J gave up 6 bases and V 11 bases, and 11 bases lay outside the gene matches. This CDR3 has 15 residues. The CDR3 coding sequence is TGTGCCTCCAACCCCCCGGGACAGGGGGATGAAAAACTGTTTTTT. Protein product: CASNPPGQGDEKLFF.

The chain has TRBV29-1 and TRBJ1-2, with D unclear. Germline V gene lookup returns CDR1 SQVTM and CDR2 ANQGSEA. CDR3 length: 15 residues. V lost 1 base and J 4 bases, leaving 16 bases between the germline ends. The CDR3 here is CSVEGVRVRGYGYTF. In nucleotides, the CDR3 is TGCAGCGTTGAAGGAGTTCGGGTACGGGGCTATGGCTACACCTTC.

This clone is a singleton in its sample. The chain is built from TRBV10-3 and TRBJ2-6; TRBD2 aligns across 7 bases. The V gene end was trimmed by 4 bases and the J gene end by 2 bases; junction bases not matched to a gene: 5. Germline V lookup: CDR1 ENHRY, CDR2 SYGVKD. This CDR3 comprises 16 residues. The CDR3 protein is CAISGWAGAGANVLTF. The CDR3 DNA reads as TGTGCCATCAGTGGTTGGGCGGGAGCTGGGGCCAACGTCCTGACTTTC.

The rearrangement uses TRBV6-6 and TRBJ2-7; no clear D. V was trimmed by 6 bases and J by 4 bases, leaving 19 bases between them. The germline gives CDR1 MNHNY, CDR2 SVGAGI (reference sequence). There are 15 residues in the CDR3. The CDR3 DNA reads TGTGCCAGCAGCCGATTGGGTCCCGGCGGTTACGAGCAGTACTTC. Its protein is CASSRLGPGGYEQYF.

The chain employs TRBV21-1 and TRBJ1-2; TRBD1, as called in the table, went unchecked against the DNA. TRBV21-1 is a recognized pseudogene. This CDR3 has 14 residues. The DNA of the CDR3 is TGTGCCAGCAGCTTCCTAAGGGGTGCAGGGGGCTACACCTTC. The encoded protein is CASSFLRGAGGYTF.

The V and J genes are TRBV28 and TRBJ2-7, with D perhaps TRBD2 (5 bases). The V gene lost 3 bases and the J gene lost 3 bases, with 9 bases spanning the gap. The CDR3 consists of 13 residues. Germline V CDR1 and CDR2: MDHEN, SYDVKM. CDR3 in DNA: TGTGCCAGCAGTTTCGCCGGGAACTACGAGCAGTACTTC. As protein: CASSFAGNYEQYF.

The V and J genes are TRBV12-3 or TRBV12-4 and TRBJ2-5; D ambiguous. The CDR3 is made up of 13 amino acids. Trimming removed 3 bases at V and 5 bases at J, with 10 bases between. The DNA for the CDR3 is TGTGCCAGCAGTTTTGCTAAGAGGGAGACCCAGTACTTC. It yields the protein CASSFAKRETQYF.

The chain is built from TRBV1 and TRBJ2-1; the table's D call, TRBD2, has no DNA check behind it. TRBV1 corresponds to a pseudogene. The length of the CDR3 is 15 residues. The CDR3 loop reads CTSSPEWRESNEQFF. CDR3 bases: TGCACCAGCAGCCCCGAGTGGCGGGAGAGCAATGAGCAGTTCTTC.

The J gene is TRBJ1-2, the V gene TRBV27, with unresolved D. V dropped 1 base and J dropped 2 bases, with 11 bases sitting between them. This CDR3 spans 15 amino acids. Germline CDR1 is MNHEY and CDR2 is SMNVEV (reference sequence). CDR3 sequence reads: CASSLYPDLNYGYTF. Here the CDR3 DNA reads TGTGCCAGCAGTTTATATCCAGATTTAAACTATGGCTACACCTTC.

J is TRBJ2-7 and V is TRBV9; weak D call: TRBD2 (6 bases). V gave up 4 bases and J gave up 5 bases, with 25 bases separating them. The CDR3 is made up of 17 amino acids. Per the germline V gene, CDR1 is SGDLS and CDR2 is YYNGEE. CDR3 DNA sequence: TGTGCCAGCAGCTCCCGACCCCTAGCGCCACTGAACAACGAGCAGTACTTC. This gives the protein CASSSRPLAPLNNEQYF. Filled out from reference TRBV9 and TRBJ2-7, the complete variable domain reads DSGVTQTPKHLITATGQRVTLRCSPRSGDLSVYWYQQSLDQGLQFLIQYYNGEERAKGNILERFSAQQFPDLHSELNLSSLELGDSALYFCASSSRPLAPLNNEQYFGPGTRLTVT.

Here the CDR3 DNA reads TGCGCCAGCAGCTCTCGTAGCCTCCCTCCTAATGAGCAGTTCTTC. Encoded protein: CASSSRSLPPNEQFF. The chain carries TRBV5-1 and TRBJ2-1; D remains ambiguous. This CDR3 comprises 15 residues. V gave up 3 bases and J gave up 7 bases, with 17 bases separating them. Germline V gene lookup returns CDR1 SGHRS and CDR2 YFSETQ. The variable domain in full, with the rest retrieved from reference TRBV5-1 and TRBJ2-1, is KAGVTQTPRYLIKTRGQQVTLSCSPISGHRSVSWYQQTPGQGLQFLFEYFSETQRNKGNFPGRFSGRQFSNSRSEMNVSTLELGDSALYLCASSSRSLPPNEQFFGPGTRLTVL.

The chain employs TRBV9 and TRBJ2-5, with 11 nucleotides matching TRBD2. Per germline, CDR1 SGDLS and CDR2 YYNGEE. The CDR3 runs to 14 residues. V trimming: 7 bases; J trimming: 4 bases; junction bases outside the gene matches: 6. The CDR3 bases are TGTGCCAGCTCCCCAGGACTAGCGGGAGAGACCCAGTACTTC. The encoded protein is CASSPGLAGETQYF.

The chain links TRBV6-5 to TRBJ2-1; maybe TRBD2 (6 bases). Germline lookup yields CDR1 MNHEY and CDR2 SVGAGI. The CDR3 has 14 residues. V gave up 2 bases and J gave up 8 bases, with 13 bases separating them. CDR3 in DNA: TGTGCCAGCAGTTACGGGGGAGGATGGGATGAGCAGTTCTTC. This encodes CASSYGGGWDEQFF.

The chain recombines TRBV19 with TRBJ2-3; TRBD2 matches at 7 bases. The CDR3 totals 14 residues. CDR1 and CDR2 (germline): LNHDA, SQIVND (reference sequence). The V segment lost 5 bases and the J segment 3 bases; nucleotides outside the gene matches: 5. DNA for the CDR3: TGTGCCAGTAGTCCGCTAGCGGTGACAGATACGCAGTATTTT. This encodes CASSPLAVTDTQYF.

This clone was seen once. The genes are TRBV30 and TRBJ1-6; TRBD1 matches 9 bases. Trimming took 5 bases from V and 10 from J; bases not matched to a gene: 0. The CDR3 consists of 11 residues. Germline CDR1 GTSNPN, CDR2 SVGIG (reference sequence). CDR3 bases: TGTGCCTGGGACAGGGGGTCACCCCTCCACTTT. Translating it yields CAWDRGSPLHF.

The chain combines TRBV3-1 (or the pseudogene TRBV3-2) with TRBJ1-4, with D possibly being TRBD1 (6 bases). Germline CDR1 LGHDT, CDR2 YNNKEL (reference sequence). The CDR3 contains 14 residues. Deletions cut 4 bases from V and 7 bases from J, with 13 bases between. CDR3 loop: CASSPEGVGEKLFF. The CDR3 nucleotides read TGTGCCAGCAGCCCCGAGGGGGTTGGTGAAAAACTGTTTTTT.

The V and J genes are TRBV9 and TRBJ2-1, with 9 bases that match TRBD2. Germline V gene lookup returns CDR1 SGDLS and CDR2 YYNGEE. The V segment lost 3 bases and the J segment 8 bases; nucleotides outside the gene matches: 3. The CDR3 is 13 amino acids. The CDR3 DNA reads as TGTGCCAGCAGCGGGACTAGCGTGGATGAGCAGTTCTTC. Translation gives CASSGTSVDEQFF.

The rearrangement links TRBV5-4 to TRBJ2-3; D perhaps matches TRBD1 (6 bases). V lost 4 bases and J lost 2, with 11 bases in between. Germline assignment: CDR1 SGHNT and CDR2 YYREEE (reference sequence). The CDR3 totals 14 residues. The CDR3 reads CASSPGQITDTQYF. The CDR3 region has the DNA TGTGCCAGCAGCCCAGGACAGATCACAGATACGCAGTATTTT.